Below, 16 T cell receptor beta chains from the same sample are listed, as sequenced in a study of shared clonotypes between healthy human individuals. Sequencing used immunoSEQ multiplex PCR; TCRdb keeps in-frame clones, though not all of them. The table lists some 2,000,000 clones, 90% to 97% of them singletons. Sequenced: naive CD4+ T cells sorted from blood. This sample's subset: CD45RA+ positively selected. These receptors all come from a man between 18 and 35 years old in good health.

This clone was seen a single time. The chain combines TRBV6-1 with TRBJ1-5; maybe TRBD1 (5 bases). Germline V lookup: CDR1 MNHNS, CDR2 SASEGT. V was pared by 4 bases and J by 7 bases, with 11 bases between. CDR3 size: 13 residues. The CDR3 DNA is TGTGCCAGCAGTGGAGGGGTTTCACAGCCCCAGCATTTT. This gives the protein CASSGGVSQPQHF.

This chain connects TRBV6-5 to TRBJ2-3, with 10 bases identical to TRBD2. Germline V lookup: CDR1 MNHEY, CDR2 SVGAGI. V lost 2 bases and J lost 3; bases outside the gene matches: 2. The CDR3 has 15 residues. The DNA for the CDR3 is TGTGCCAGCAGTTACGGACTAGCGGCTACAGATACGCAGTATTTT. Residues: CASSYGLAATDTQYF.

The V and J genes are TRBV18 and TRBJ2-1; a possible D gene is TRBD2 (6 bases). The germline V gene encodes CDR1 KGHSH and CDR2 LQKENI. With 1 base removed from V and 7 bases from J, the gap between germline ends came to 20 bases. The CDR3 has 17 amino acids. Written as DNA, the CDR3 is TGTGCCAGCTCACCACAGGGTCCGGGAGTAGGAAGTAATGAGCAGTTCTTC. Its translation: CASSPQGPGVGSNEQFF.

The chain couples TRBV6-5 to TRBJ1-4; no reliable D call. Germline V gene data show CDR1 as MNHEY and CDR2 as SVGAGI. Trimming cost V 5 bases and J 2 bases, with 12 bases left between them. The CDR3 is made up of 15 amino acids. CDR3 residues: CASSAPGATNEKLFF. CDR3 DNA sequence: TGTGCCAGCAGTGCACCCGGCGCGACTAATGAAAAACTGTTTTTT.

V and J are TRBV9 and TRBJ1-6; 9 positions match TRBD1. This CDR3 has 15 amino acids. With V trimmed by 0 bases and J by 10 bases, 5 bases remained unmatched. In germline, CDR1 is SGDLS, CDR2 YYNGEE. CDR3 nucleotides: TGTGCCAGCAGCGTAGTAGACAGGGGGACCTCACCCCTCCACTTT. This gives the protein CASSVVDRGTSPLHF.

This clone has a handful of counts. The chain has TRBV19 and TRBJ2-7; the match to TRBD1 covers 9 bases. The CDR3 totals 13 residues. From germline, CDR1 is LNHDA and CDR2 SQIVND (reference sequence). The trim removed 7 bases at V and 5 bases at J, leaving 6 bases unmatched. Here the CDR3 reads CASTVTGGDEQYF. In DNA form, the CDR3 reads TGTGCCAGTACCGTGACAGGGGGGGACGAGCAGTACTTC.

The chain employs TRBV7-9 and TRBJ1-4; 8 nucleotides match TRBD1. V gave up 2 bases and J gave up 7 bases; unmatched junction bases: 3. This CDR3 region has 14 residues. From germline, CDR1 is SEHNR and CDR2 FQNEAQ (reference sequence). CDR3: CASSLTTGAEKLFF. The CDR3 DNA reads TGTGCCAGCAGCTTAACGACAGGGGCTGAAAAACTGTTTTTT.

V gene TRBV10-1 combines with J gene TRBJ2-5; TRBD2 matches 11 bases. The junction had 4 bases not matched to a gene; V was cut back by 3 bases and J by 1 base. CDR1 WNHNN and CDR2 SYGVQD come from the germline V gene (reference sequence). This CDR3 contains 16 residues. Written as DNA, the CDR3 is TGCGCCAGCAGTGAAGGACTAGCGGGTATCCAAGAGACCCAGTACTTC. This translates into CASSEGLAGIQETQYF.

This clone was counted a single time. This rearrangement joins TRBV5-4 to TRBJ2-5; TRBD2 matches 7 bases. Germline assignment: CDR1 SGHNT and CDR2 YYREEE (reference sequence). The junction had 4 bases not matched to a gene; V was cut back by 0 bases and J by 2 bases. The CDR3 consists of 15 residues. The CDR3, as DNA: TGTGCCAGCAGCTTGGAGGCTAGCGGACAAGAGACCCAGTACTTC. Protein: CASSLEASGQETQYF.

This sequence joins TRBV15 and TRBJ2-3; D gene unclear. The V end lost 3 bases, the J end lost 5 bases, and 9 bases lay between the germline ends. This CDR3 has 13 residues. Looked up from germline, CDR1 is LNHNV and CDR2 is YYDKDF (reference sequence). In DNA, the CDR3 is TGTGCCACCAGCAGCCCCCCAGGAGATACGCAGTATTTT. Its protein is CATSSPPGDTQYF.

This chain connects TRBV9 to TRBJ2-5; D might be TRBD1 or TRBD2, each matching 5 bases. The CDR3 spans 15 residues. In germline, CDR1 is SGDLS, CDR2 YYNGEE. The V end lost 0 bases, the J end lost 5 bases, and 14 bases lay between the germline ends. CDR3 loop: CASSVDFGGRETQYF. In nucleotides, the CDR3 is TGTGCCAGCAGCGTAGACTTTGGGGGTAGGGAGACCCAGTACTTC. Variable domain in full (rest from reference TRBV9 and TRBJ2-5): DSGVTQTPKHLITATGQRVTLRCSPRSGDLSVYWYQQSLDQGLQFLIQYYNGEERAKGNILERFSAQQFPDLHSELNLSSLELGDSALYFCASSVDFGGRETQYFGPGTRLLVL.

Comment on this clone: Other nucleotide sequences in the sample specify the same CDR3. The rearrangement links TRBV9 to TRBJ1-1; no clear D. CDR3 length: 14 residues. Germline V gene data show CDR1 as SGDLS and CDR2 as YYNGEE. V gave up 0 bases and J gave up 0 bases, with 6 bases separating them. The CDR3 reads CASSVVDLNTEAFF. The CDR3 DNA is TGTGCCAGCAGCGTAGTCGACTTGAACACTGAAGCTTTCTTT.

The chain is built from TRBV14 and TRBJ1-2; possibly TRBD1 for D (5 bases). CDR3 length: 15 residues. The V gene lost 1 base and the J gene lost 2 bases, with 11 bases spanning the gap. CDR1 and CDR2 (germline): SGHDN, FVKESK. The CDR3 DNA reads as TGTGCCAGCAGCCAAGTAGTGGGGGGGAACTATGGCTACACCTTC. This gives the protein CASSQVVGGNYGYTF.

The chain recombines TRBV29-1 with TRBJ2-3, with a possible D match to TRBD2 (6 bases). This CDR3 has 9 residues. V was trimmed by 8 bases and J by 10 bases, leaving 10 bases between them. The germline gives CDR1 SQVTM, CDR2 ANQGSEA. The DNA for the CDR3 is TGCAGCTCGGGACTGCCGCAGTATTTT. The encoded protein is CSSGLPQYF.

Here the CDR3 DNA reads TGTGCCTGGGCTCCGGGACGGGATTCACCCCTCCACTTT. It codes for CAWAPGRDSPLHF. The chain carries TRBV30 and TRBJ1-6; TRBD1 might be the D (5 bases). CDR3 length: 13 residues. Germline V gene lookup returns CDR1 GTSNPN and CDR2 SVGIG (reference sequence). Trimming stripped 5 bases from V and 8 bases from J, with 13 bases between.

V usage is TRBV7-2 and J usage is TRBJ2-7, with D maybe TRBD1 (5 bases). Germline V gene lookup returns CDR1 SGHTA and CDR2 FQGNSA. V was clipped by 1 base and J by 6 bases, with 13 bases between them. The CDR3 extends over 14 amino acids. The CDR3 DNA follows: TGTGCCAGCAGCTTAGTATCAGGGATCGGCGAGCAGTACTTC. This translates into CASSLVSGIGEQYF. The variable domain in full, completed from reference TRBV7-2 and TRBJ2-7, reads GAGVSQSPSNKVTEKGKDVELRCDPISGHTALYWYRQSLGQGLEFLIYFQGNSAPDKSGLPSDRFSAERTGGSVSTLTIQRTQQEDSAVYLCASSLVSGIGEQYFGPGTRLTVT.